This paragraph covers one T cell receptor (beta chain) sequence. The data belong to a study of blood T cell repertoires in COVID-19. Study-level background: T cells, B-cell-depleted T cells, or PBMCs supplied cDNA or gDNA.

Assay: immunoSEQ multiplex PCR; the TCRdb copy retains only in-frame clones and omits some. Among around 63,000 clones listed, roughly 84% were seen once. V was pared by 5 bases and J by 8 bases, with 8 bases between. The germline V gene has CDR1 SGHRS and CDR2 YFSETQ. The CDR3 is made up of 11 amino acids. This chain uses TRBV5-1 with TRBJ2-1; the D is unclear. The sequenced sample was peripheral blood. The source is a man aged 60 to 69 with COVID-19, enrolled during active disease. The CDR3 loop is CASSLSDEQFF. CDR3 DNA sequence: TGCGCCAGCAGTCTCAGCGATGAGCAGTTCTTC. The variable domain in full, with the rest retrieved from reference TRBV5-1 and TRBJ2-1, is KAGVTQTPRYLIKTRGQQVTLSCSPISGHRSVSWYQQTPGQGLQFLFEYFSETQRNKGNFPGRFSGRQFSNSRSEMNVSTLELGDSALYLCASSLSDEQFFGPGTRLTVL.